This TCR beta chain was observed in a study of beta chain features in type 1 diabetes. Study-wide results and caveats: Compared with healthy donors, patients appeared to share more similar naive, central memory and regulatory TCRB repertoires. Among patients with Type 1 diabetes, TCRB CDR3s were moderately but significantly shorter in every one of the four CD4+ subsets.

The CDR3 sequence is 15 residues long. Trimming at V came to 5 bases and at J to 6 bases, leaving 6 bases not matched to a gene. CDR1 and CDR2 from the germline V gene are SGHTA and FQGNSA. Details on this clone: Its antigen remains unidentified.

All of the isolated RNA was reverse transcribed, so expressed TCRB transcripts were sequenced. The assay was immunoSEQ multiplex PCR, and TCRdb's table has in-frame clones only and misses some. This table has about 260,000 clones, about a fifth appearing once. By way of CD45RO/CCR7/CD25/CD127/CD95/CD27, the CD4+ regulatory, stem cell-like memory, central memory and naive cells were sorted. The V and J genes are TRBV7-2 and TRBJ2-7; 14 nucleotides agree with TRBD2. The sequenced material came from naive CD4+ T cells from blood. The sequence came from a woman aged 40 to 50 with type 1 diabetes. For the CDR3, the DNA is TGTGCCAGCAGCCCCGGACTAGCGGGAGGAGGCGAGCAGTACTTC. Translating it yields CASSPGLAGGGEQYF.